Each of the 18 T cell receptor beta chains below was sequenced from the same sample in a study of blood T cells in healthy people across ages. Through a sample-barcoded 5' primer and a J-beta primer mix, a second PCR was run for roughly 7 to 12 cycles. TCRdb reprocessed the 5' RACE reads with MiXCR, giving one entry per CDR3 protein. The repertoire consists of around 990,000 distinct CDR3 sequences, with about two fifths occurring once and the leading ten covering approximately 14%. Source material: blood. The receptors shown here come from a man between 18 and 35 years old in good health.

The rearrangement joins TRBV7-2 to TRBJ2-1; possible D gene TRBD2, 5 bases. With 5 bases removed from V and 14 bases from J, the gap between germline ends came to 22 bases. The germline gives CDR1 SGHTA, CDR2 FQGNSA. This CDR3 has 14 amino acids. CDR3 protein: CASSLEGEVAGKFF. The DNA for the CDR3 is TGTGCCAGCAGCCTCGAAGGTGAAGTGGCGGGTAAGTTCTTC.

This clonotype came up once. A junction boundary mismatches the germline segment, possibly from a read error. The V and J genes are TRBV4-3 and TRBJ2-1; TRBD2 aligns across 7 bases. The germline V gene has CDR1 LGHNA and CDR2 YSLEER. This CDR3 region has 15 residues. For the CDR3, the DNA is TGCGCCAGCAGGCAAGGAATACTAGCGAACAATGAGCAGTTCTTC. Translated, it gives CASRQGILANNEQFF.

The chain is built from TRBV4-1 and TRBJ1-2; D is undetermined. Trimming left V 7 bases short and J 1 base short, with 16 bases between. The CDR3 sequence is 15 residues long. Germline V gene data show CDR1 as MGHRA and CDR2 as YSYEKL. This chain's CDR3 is CASTLTREHNYGYTF. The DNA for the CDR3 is TGCGCCAGCACCCTCACGAGGGAACATAACTATGGCTACACCTTC.

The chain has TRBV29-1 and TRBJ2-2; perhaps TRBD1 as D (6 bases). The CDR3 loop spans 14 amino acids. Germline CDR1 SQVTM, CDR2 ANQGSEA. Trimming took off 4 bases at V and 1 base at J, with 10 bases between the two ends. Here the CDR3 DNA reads TGCAGCGTTGGTTCAGGGGAGAACACCGGGGAGCTGTTTTTT. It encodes CSVGSGENTGELFF.

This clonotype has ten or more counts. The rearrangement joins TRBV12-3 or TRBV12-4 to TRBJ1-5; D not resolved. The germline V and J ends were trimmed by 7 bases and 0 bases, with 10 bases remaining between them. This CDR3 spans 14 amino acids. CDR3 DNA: TGTGCCAGCACCCTGGGGAGTAGCAATCAGCCCCAGCATTTT. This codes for CASTLGSSNQPQHF.

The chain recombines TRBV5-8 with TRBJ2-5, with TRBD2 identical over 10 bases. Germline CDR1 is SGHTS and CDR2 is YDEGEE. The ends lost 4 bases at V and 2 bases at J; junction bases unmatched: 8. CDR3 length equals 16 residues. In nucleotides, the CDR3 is TGTGCCAGCAGCCCTAGCGGGAGAACCCTACAAGAGACCCAGTACTTC. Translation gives CASSPSGRTLQETQYF.

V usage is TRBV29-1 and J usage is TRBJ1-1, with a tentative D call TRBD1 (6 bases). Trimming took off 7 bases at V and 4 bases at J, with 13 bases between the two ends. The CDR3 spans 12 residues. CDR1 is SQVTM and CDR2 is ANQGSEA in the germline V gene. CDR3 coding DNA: TGCAGCGCGGGACATTTTGGCACTGAAGCTTTCTTT. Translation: CSAGHFGTEAFF. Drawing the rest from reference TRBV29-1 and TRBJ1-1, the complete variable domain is SAVISQKPSRDICQRGTSLTIQCQVDSQVTMMFWYRQQPGQSLTLIATANQGSEATYESGFVIDKFPISRPNLTFSTLTVSNMSPEDSSIYLCSAGHFGTEAFFGQGTRLTVV.

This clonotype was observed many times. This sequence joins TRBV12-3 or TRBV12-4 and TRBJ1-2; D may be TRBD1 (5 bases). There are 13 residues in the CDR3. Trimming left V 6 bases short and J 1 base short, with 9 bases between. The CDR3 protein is CASSLGDNYGYTF. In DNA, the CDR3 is TGTGCCAGCAGCCTGGGGGATAACTATGGCTACACCTTC.

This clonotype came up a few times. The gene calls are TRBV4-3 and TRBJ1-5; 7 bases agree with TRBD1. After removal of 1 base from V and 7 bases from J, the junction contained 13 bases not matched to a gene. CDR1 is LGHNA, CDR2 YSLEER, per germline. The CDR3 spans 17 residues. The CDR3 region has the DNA TGCGCCAGCAGCCAAGGGTTGACAGGGAAAGGGGACCAGCCCCAGCATTTT. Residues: CASSQGLTGKGDQPQHF.

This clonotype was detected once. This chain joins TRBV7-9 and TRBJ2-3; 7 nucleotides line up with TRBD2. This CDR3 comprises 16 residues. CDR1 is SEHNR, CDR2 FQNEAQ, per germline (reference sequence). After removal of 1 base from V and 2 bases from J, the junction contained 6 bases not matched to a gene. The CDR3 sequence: CASSLGRGGATDTQYF. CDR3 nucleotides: TGTGCCAGCAGCTTAGGGCGGGGAGGGGCCACAGATACGCAGTATTTT.

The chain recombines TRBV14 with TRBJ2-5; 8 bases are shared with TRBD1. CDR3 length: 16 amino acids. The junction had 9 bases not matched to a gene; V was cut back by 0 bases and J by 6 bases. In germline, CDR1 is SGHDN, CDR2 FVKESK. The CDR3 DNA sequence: TGTGCCAGCAGCCAAGATAAGGACAGGGTTGGGCAGACCCAGTACTTC. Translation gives CASSQDKDRVGQTQYF.

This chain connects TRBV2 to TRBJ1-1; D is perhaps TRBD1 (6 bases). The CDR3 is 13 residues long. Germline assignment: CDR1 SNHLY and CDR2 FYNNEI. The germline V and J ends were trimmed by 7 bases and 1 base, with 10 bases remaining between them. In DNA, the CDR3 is TGTGCCAGCAAGGACAGATCGAACACTGAAGCTTTCTTT. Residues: CASKDRSNTEAFF. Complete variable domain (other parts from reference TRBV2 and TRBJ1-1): EPEVTQTPSHQVTQMGQEVILRCVPISNHLYFYWYRQILGQKVEFLVSFYNNEISEKSEIFDDQFSVERPDGSNFTLKIRSTKLEDSAMYFCASKDRSNTEAFFGQGTRLTVV.

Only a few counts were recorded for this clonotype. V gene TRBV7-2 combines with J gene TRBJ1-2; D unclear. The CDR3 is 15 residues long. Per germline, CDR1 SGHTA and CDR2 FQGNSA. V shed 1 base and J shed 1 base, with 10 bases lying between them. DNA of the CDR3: TGTGCCAGCAGCTTAGGGCCGCCTCTTAACTATGGCTACACCTTC. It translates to CASSLGPPLNYGYTF.

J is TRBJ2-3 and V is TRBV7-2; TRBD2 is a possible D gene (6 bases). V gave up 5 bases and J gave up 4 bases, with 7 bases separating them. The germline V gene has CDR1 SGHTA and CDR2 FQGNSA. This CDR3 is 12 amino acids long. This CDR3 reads CASSREADTQYF. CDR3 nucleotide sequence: TGTGCCAGCAGCAGGGAGGCAGATACGCAGTATTTT.

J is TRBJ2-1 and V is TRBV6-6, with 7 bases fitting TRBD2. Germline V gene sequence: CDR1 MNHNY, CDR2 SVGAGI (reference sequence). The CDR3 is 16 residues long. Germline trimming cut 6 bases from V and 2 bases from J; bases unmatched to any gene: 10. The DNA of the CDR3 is TGTGCCAGCAGCTCCTCGGTTGGGGGGGCCTACAATGAGCAGTTCTTC. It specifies CASSSSVGGAYNEQFF.

The CDR3 is CASLSQGLMNTEAFF. Here the CDR3 DNA reads TGTGCCAGCCTGAGTCAGGGATTGATGAACACTGAAGCTTTCTTT. This chain uses TRBV2 with TRBJ1-1, with TRBD1 as a possible D gene (5 bases). Germline CDR1 SNHLY, CDR2 FYNNEI. V was cut by 8 bases and J by 0 bases, with 16 bases left in between. The CDR3 spans 15 residues.

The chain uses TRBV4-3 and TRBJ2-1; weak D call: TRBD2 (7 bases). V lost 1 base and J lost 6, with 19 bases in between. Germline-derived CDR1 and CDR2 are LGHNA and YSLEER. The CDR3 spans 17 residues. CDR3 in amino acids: CASSQASPGGASNEQFF. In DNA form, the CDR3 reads TGCGCCAGCAGCCAAGCCTCCCCTGGGGGGGCAAGCAATGAGCAGTTCTTC.

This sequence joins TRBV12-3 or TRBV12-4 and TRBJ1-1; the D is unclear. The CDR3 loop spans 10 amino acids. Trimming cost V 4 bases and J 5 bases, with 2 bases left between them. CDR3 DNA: TGTGCCAGCAGTTGGACTGAAGCTTTCTTT. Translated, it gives CASSWTEAFF.